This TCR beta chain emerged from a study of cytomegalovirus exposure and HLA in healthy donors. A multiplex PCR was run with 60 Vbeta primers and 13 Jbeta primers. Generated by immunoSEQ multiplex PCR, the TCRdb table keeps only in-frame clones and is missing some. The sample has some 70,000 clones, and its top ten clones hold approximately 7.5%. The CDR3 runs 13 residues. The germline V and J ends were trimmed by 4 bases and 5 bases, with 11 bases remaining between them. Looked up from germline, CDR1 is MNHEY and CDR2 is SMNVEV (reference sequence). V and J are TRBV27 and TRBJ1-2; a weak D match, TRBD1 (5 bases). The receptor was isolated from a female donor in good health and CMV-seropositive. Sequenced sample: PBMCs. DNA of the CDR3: TGTGCCAGCAGTTCGGCAGGGAGGTATGGCTACACCTTC. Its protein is CASSSAGRYGYTF.